Ten or more counts support the clone carrying this T cell receptor beta chain. The target antigen is unknown. This specimen belongs to a study of blood T cells in healthy people across ages. Findings of the study overall: Older age went with lower TCR beta diversity per million T cells, in a roughly linear way. It was not known whether donors were CMV positive (a possible confounder of expanded clonotype changes). Any conclusive comparison of naive versus antigen-experienced cells was prevented by using unsorted PBMCs.

A second PCR, run for about 7 to 11 cycles, used a sample-barcoded 5' primer plus a J-beta primer mix. A template-switch adaptor containing 12 random nucleotides labeled each cDNA molecule. One entry per CDR3 protein results from TCRdb running MiXCR on the 5' RACE reads. The table includes 1.5 million to 2 million distinct CDR3 sequences, approximately 30% detected once. CDR1 is SGHRS, CDR2 YFSETQ, per germline. This CDR3 spans 16 amino acids. Trimming shortened V by 1 base and J by 1 base, and 9 bases separated the two germline ends. The chain employs TRBV5-1 and TRBJ2-6, with D possibly matching TRBD1 (5 bases). This receptor was obtained from a woman aged 25 to 39 in good health. Sequencing was carried out using blood. The CDR3 DNA reads as TGCGCCAGCAGCTTGACCACAGGTTCTGGGGCCAACGTCCTGACTTTC. This sequence encodes CASSLTTGSGANVLTF. Using reference TRBV5-1 and TRBJ2-6 for the parts outside the CDR3, the full variable domain is KAGVTQTPRYLIKTRGQQVTLSCSPISGHRSVSWYQQTPGQGLQFLFEYFSETQRNKGNFPGRFSGRQFSNSRSEMNVSTLELGDSALYLCASSLTTGSGANVLTFGAGSRLTVL.